What follows are 14 T cell receptor beta chains derived from one specimen sequenced in a study of glioma-infiltrating T cells after dendritic cell vaccination. Libraries were prepared by immunoSEQ multiplex PCR; TCRdb keeps only in-frame clonotypes and omits some of them. The sample yields approximately 60,000 clones, about 89% seen once. Time point given: after dendritic cell vaccination, including at tumor progression/relapse. Source: blood, taken after dendritic cell vaccination. These receptors originate from a human donor with glioblastoma.

V gene TRBV5-4 combines with J gene TRBJ1-4; 8 bases are shared with TRBD1. V was pared by 4 bases and J by 6 bases, with 8 bases of the junction left unmatched. The CDR3 extends over 15 amino acids. Germline CDR1 SGHNT, CDR2 YYREEE (reference sequence). The CDR3 region has the DNA TGTGCCAGCAGCCGAGGACAGGGAGGAGATGAAAAACTGTTTTTT. Translating it yields CASSRGQGGDEKLFF.

The chain is built from TRBV11-2 and TRBJ1-1; TRBD1 agrees at 10 bases. V lost 2 bases and J lost 3; bases outside the gene matches: 3. The germline CDR1 and CDR2 sequences are SGHAT and FQNNGV. The CDR3 totals 15 residues. The CDR3 reads CASSLLGQGHTEAFF. The CDR3 nucleotides are TGTGCCAGCAGCTTACTGGGACAGGGGCACACTGAAGCTTTCTTT.

V and J are TRBV27 and TRBJ1-6; D is unclear. Germline CDR1 reads MNHEY; CDR2 reads SMNVEV (reference sequence). The ends were cut back, 5 bases at V and 6 bases at J, with 14 bases in the middle. The CDR3 sequence is 15 residues long. CDR3 protein: CASSTRTPRNSPLHF. CDR3 sequence (DNA): TGTGCCAGCAGTACCAGGACTCCTCGTAATTCACCCCTCCACTTT.

The chain couples TRBV10-2 to TRBJ1-5; D might be TRBD1 (5 bases). V gave up 6 bases and J gave up 5 bases, with 11 bases separating them. The germline gives CDR1 WSHSY, CDR2 SAAADI. The CDR3 spans 13 residues. CDR3 nucleotides: TGCGCCAGCAGCGTGGGGGGTGATCAGCCCCAGCATTTT. Translating it yields CASSVGGDQPQHF.

The chain combines TRBV5-1 with TRBJ2-5; TRBD1 matches at 7 bases. CDR1 and CDR2 (germline): SGHRS, YFSETQ. V trimming: 4 bases; J trimming: 1 base; junction bases outside the gene matches: 10. The CDR3 is 16 residues long. This CDR3 is CASSRPGQLGQETQYF. The DNA for the CDR3 is TGCGCCAGCAGCAGACCGGGACAGCTAGGCCAAGAGACCCAGTACTTC.

The chain combines TRBV2 with TRBJ2-1; TRBD2 matches 8 bases. CDR1 and CDR2 from the germline V gene are SNHLY and FYNNEI. This CDR3 spans 14 amino acids. V lost 3 bases, J lost 9 bases, and 7 bases stayed unmatched. DNA of the CDR3: TGTGCCAGCAGTGAGGACGCGGGAGGTGGTGAGCAGTTCTTC. Amino acid sequence: CASSEDAGGGEQFF.

The chain has TRBV4-2 and TRBJ1-1; 8 nucleotides align to TRBD1. CDR1 and CDR2 (germline): LGHNA, YNFKEQ. The CDR3 loop spans 17 amino acids. V shed 1 base and J 0 bases; nucleotides not matched to a gene: 7. CDR3 bases: TGTGCCAGCAGCCAAGGGAACAGGGGGGTCATGAACACTGAAGCTTTCTTT. Translated: CASSQGNRGVMNTEAFF.

This clone occurred a few times. J is TRBJ2-5 and V is TRBV19, with TRBD1 matching 12 bases. The J call is uncertain, as TRBJ2-7 better fits the DNA end. CDR3 length: 13 amino acids. The germline V gene has CDR1 LNHDA and CDR2 SQIVND (reference sequence). The DNA for the CDR3 is TGTGCCAGTATGGGACAGGGGGCTAACGAGCAGTACTTC. Translating it yields CASMGQGANEQYF.

J is TRBJ2-3 and V is TRBV6-5, with D possibly matching TRBD2 (7 bases). The CDR3 runs to 13 residues. V shed 2 bases and J shed 8 bases, with 11 bases lying between them. From germline, CDR1 is MNHEY and CDR2 SVGAGI. The CDR3 sequence is CASSYGRGGTQYF. The DNA of the CDR3 is TGTGCCAGCAGTTACGGTAGGGGGGGTACGCAGTATTTT.

V usage is TRBV10-3 and J usage is TRBJ2-2; TRBD1 is a possible D gene (6 bases). The CDR3 runs 14 residues. V gave up 6 bases and J gave up 5 bases, with 13 bases separating them. Germline CDR1 ENHRY, CDR2 SYGVKD. This CDR3 reads CAISLPQGTGELFF. The CDR3 DNA is TGTGCCATCAGCCTTCCCCAGGGGACCGGGGAGCTGTTTTTT.

The gene calls are TRBV11-3 and TRBJ1-2; TRBD1 might be the D (6 bases). V shed 0 bases and J shed 2 bases, with 10 bases lying between them. The germline CDR1 and CDR2 sequences are SGHNT and YENEEA. The CDR3 sequence is 15 residues long. CDR3: CASSLEGGTNYGYTF. The CDR3 DNA follows: TGTGCCAGCAGCTTAGAAGGGGGAACGAACTATGGCTACACCTTC.

The chain couples TRBV19 to TRBJ2-5; 7 nucleotides agree with TRBD1. J was trimmed by 4 bases and V by 6 bases; bases with no gene match: 11. Looked up from germline, CDR1 is LNHDA and CDR2 is SQIVND (reference sequence). The CDR3 covers 15 residues. In nucleotides, the CDR3 is TGTGCCAGTAGATCGCGAAAGGGGGCTTTAGAGACCCAGTACTTC. It specifies CASRSRKGALETQYF.

The chain carries TRBV6-5 and TRBJ1-2, with D maybe TRBD1 (6 bases). From germline, CDR1 is MNHEY and CDR2 SVGAGI. V was shortened by 2 bases and J by 8 bases, with 15 bases between the two germline ends. The CDR3 sequence is 14 residues long. This CDR3 reads CASSYNREGEGYTF. The CDR3 region has the DNA TGTGCCAGCAGTTACAACAGGGAGGGTGAGGGCTACACCTTC.

The count of this clone is one. V gene TRBV27 combines with J gene TRBJ2-7, with no clear D. The CDR3 has 13 amino acids. Per germline, CDR1 MNHEY and CDR2 SMNVEV (reference sequence). The V end lost 2 bases, the J end lost 1 base, and 6 bases lay between the germline ends. The CDR3 DNA follows: TGTGCCAGCAGTTTAGCAGGATCCTACGAGCAGTACTTC. This encodes CASSLAGSYEQYF.